This T cell receptor (beta chain) was profiled in a study of cytomegalovirus exposure and HLA in healthy donors. PCR used 60 Vbeta primers and 13 Jbeta primers. Profiled with immunoSEQ multiplex PCR; TCRdb holds only in-frame clones, not every one. This table holds about 38,000 clones, roughly two thirds found once. The germline V gene has CDR1 SNHLY and CDR2 FYNNEI. This CDR3 is 14 amino acids long. Deletions cut 1 base from V and 0 bases from J, with 6 bases between. This chain connects TRBV2 to TRBJ1-1; possible D gene TRBD1, 5 bases. Sequenced input: PBMCs. The receptor's source is a man aged 30 to 45 in good health and CMV-seronegative. CDR3 bases: TGTGCCAGCAGTGAAGAGGGGATGAACACTGAAGCTTTCTTT. It is translated as CASSEEGMNTEAFF.